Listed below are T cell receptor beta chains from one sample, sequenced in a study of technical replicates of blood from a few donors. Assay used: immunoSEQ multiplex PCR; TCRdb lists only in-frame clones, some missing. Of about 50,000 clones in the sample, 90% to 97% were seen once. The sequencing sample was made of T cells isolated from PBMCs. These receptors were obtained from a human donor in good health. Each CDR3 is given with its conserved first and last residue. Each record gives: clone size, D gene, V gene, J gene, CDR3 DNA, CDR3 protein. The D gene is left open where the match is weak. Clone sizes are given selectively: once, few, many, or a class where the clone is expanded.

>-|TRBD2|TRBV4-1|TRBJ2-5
TGCGCCAGCAGCCCCAGGACTAGCGGGAGAGAGACCCAGTACTTC
CASSPRTSGRETQYF
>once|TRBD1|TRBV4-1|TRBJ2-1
TGCGCCAGCAGCCCTGGGACAGTTTACAATGAGCAGTTCTTC
CASSPGTVYNEQFF
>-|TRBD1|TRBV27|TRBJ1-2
TGTGCCAGCAGTTTCGGACAGGGAATTAACTATGGCTACACCTTC
CASSFGQGINYGYTF
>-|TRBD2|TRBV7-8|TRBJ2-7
TGTGCCAGCAGCTCAGCGGGAGGGTTTATCCACGAGCAGTACTTC
CASSSAGGFIHEQYF
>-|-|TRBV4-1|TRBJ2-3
TGCGCCAGCAGTCGTAATACAGGGAGAGATACGCAGTATTTT
CASSRNTGRDTQYF
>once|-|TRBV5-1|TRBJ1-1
TGCGCCAGCAGCTTAAGAAGGGGTGAAGCTTTCTTT
CASSLRRGEAFF
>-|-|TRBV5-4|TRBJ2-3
TGTGCCAGCAGCCGGCCCAGGGTATGGGAAGATACGCAGTATTTT
CASSRPRVWEDTQYF
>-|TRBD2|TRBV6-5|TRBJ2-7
TGTGCCAGCAGTTACTCTAGCGGGAGGATGCGTAACGAGCAGTACTTC
CASSYSSGRMRNEQYF
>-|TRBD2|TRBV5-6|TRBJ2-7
TGTGCCAGCAGCGCTAGCGGGACCGCCTACGAGCAGTACTTC
CASSASGTAYEQYF
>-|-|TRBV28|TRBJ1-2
TGTGCCAGCAGAGGTTCAGGGCTTTACTATGGCTACACCTTC
CASRGSGLYYGYTF
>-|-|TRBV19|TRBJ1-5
TGTGCCACGGCCGGGACACCCGATCAGCCCCAGCATTTT
CATAGTPDQPQHF
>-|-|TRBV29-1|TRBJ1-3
TGCAGCGTTGGCAGGGGCTCTGGAAACACCATATATTTT
CSVGRGSGNTIYF
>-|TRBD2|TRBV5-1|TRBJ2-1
TGCGCCAGCAGCACCGGACTAGCGGGAGGGCCGTCAAATGAGCAGTTCTTC
CASSTGLAGGPSNEQFF
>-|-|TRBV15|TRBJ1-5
TGTGCCACCAGCAGAGATGGGCAGGGGCTGGGGCCCCAGCATTTT
CATSRDGQGLGPQHF
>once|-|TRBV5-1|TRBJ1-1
TGCGCCAGCAGCTCCGGGGTGGACACTGAAGCTTTCTTT
CASSSGVDTEAFF
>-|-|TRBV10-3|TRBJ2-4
TGTGCGATCAATTCCGGGATAGAAAACATTCAGTACTTC
CAINSGIENIQYF
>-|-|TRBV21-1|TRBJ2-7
TGTGCCAGCAGCATGGGACTCATTATAAACTGCTACGAGCAGTACTTC
CASSMGLIINCYEQYF
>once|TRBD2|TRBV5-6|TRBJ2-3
TGTGCCAGCAGCTTCCAGACTAGCGGGAGAACAGATACGCAGTATTTT
CASSFQTSGRTDTQYF
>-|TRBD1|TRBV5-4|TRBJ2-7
TGTGCCAGCAGCTCTGGACAGGGGGCGCGGTGGTACGAGCAGTACTTC
CASSSGQGARWYEQYF
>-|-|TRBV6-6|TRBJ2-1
TGTGCCAGCAGTGACTGGGGAGGTGAGCAGTTCTTC
CASSDWGGEQFF
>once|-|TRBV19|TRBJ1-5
TGTGCCAGTAGAATGGACAGCTATCAGCCCCAGCATTTT
CASRMDSYQPQHF
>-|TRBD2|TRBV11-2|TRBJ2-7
TGTGCCAGCAGCTTGGCGGGAGGCTCCTACGAGCAGTACTTC
CASSLAGGSYEQYF
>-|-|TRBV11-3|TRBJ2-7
TGTGCCAGCAGCTTAGATAATATGGGAGTGGGCTACGAGCAGTACTTC
CASSLDNMGVGYEQYF
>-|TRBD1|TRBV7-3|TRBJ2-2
TGTGCCAGCAACATTGGGACAGGTCCGAACACCGGGGAGCTGTTTTTT
CASNIGTGPNTGELFF
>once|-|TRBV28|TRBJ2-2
TGTGCCAGCAACAGCCTAGGGGCCACCGGGGAGCTGTTTTTT
CASNSLGATGELFF
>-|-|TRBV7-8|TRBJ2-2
TGTGCCAGCAGGCCATGGAGTCTCGCCGGGGAGCTGTTTTTT
CASRPWSLAGELFF
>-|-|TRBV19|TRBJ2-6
TGTGCCAGTAAGGGGCCATCTGGGCAGTCAAACTCTGGGGCCAACGTCCTGACTTTC
CASKGPSGQSNSGANVLTF
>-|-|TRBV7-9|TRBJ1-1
TGTGCCAGCGGCCAGGGTGAAGCTTTCTTT
CASGQGEAFF
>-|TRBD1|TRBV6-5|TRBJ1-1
TGTGCCAGCAGTTCTGGACAGGGCCTCTACCGATATGAAGCTTTCTTT
CASSSGQGLYRYEAFF
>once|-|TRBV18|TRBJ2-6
TGTGCCAGCTCACCAAGGGGCAACGTCCTGACTTTC
CASSPRGNVLTF
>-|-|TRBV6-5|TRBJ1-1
TGTGCCAGCAGCCGCAGGGGAGAAGCTTTCTTT
CASSRRGEAFF
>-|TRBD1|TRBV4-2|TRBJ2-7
TGTGCCAGCAGCCAAAGGGGGCAAGCCTACGAGCAGTACTTC
CASSQRGQAYEQYF
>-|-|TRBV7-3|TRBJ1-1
TGTGCCAGCAGCTTAGCGGGCGGGAACACTGAAGCTTTCTTT
CASSLAGGNTEAFF
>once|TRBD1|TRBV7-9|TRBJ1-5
TGTGCCAGCAGCTTATGGGCAGGGGGCTATGGCAATCAGCCCCAGCATTTT
CASSLWAGGYGNQPQHF
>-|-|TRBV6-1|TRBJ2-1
TGTGCCATCACAATGTACAATGAGCAGTTCTTC
CAITMYNEQFF
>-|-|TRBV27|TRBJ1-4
TGTGCCAGCAGTTTAGGGGCCGGGGGGAAAAGTGAAAAACTGTTTTTT
CASSLGAGGKSEKLFF
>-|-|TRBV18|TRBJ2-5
TGTGCCAGCTCACCACCGTCCAGGGCCAAAGAGACCCAGTACTTC
CASSPPSRAKETQYF
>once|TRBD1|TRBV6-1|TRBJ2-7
TGTGCCAGCGGCCGGTGGGACAGCAACGAGCAGTACTTC
CASGRWDSNEQYF
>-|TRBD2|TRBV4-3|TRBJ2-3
TGCGCCAGCAGCCCAACTAGCGGCAGCACAGATACGCAGTATTTT
CASSPTSGSTDTQYF
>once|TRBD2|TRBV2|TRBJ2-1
TGTGCCAGCAGAAGGGTAGCGGGATCCTACAATGAGCAGTTCTTC
CASRRVAGSYNEQFF
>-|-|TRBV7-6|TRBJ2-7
TGTGCCAGCACCCTATCGGGTCCGAGCTCCTACGAGCAGTACTTC
CASTLSGPSSYEQYF
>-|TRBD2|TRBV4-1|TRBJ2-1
TGCGCCAGCAGCCATAGCGGGAGGGCCATCGATGAGCAGTTCTTC
CASSHSGRAIDEQFF
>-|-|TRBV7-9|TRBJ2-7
TGTGCCAGCAGCCTAAGCGAATACGAGCAGTACTTC
CASSLSEYEQYF
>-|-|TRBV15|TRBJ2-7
TGTGCCACCAGCAGAGGCAGGTCTTACGAGCAGTACTTC
CATSRGRSYEQYF
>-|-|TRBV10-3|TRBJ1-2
TGTGCCATCAGTGAAGTCAGACTCGACTATGGCTACACCTTC
CAISEVRLDYGYTF
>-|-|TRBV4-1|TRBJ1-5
TGCGCCAGCAGCCACCCTAACAGGGAAGGTCAGCCCCAGCATTTT
CASSHPNREGQPQHF
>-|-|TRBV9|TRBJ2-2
TGTGCCAGCAGCGTAACGGTCCAGGACACCGGGGAGCTGTTTTTT
CASSVTVQDTGELFF
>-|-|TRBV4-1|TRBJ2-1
TGCGCCAGCAGCCAAGGACTCCAATATTGGGGCGAGCAGTTCTTC
CASSQGLQYWGEQFF
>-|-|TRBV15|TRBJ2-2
TGTGCCACCAGCAGGGTTGAGGGGAACACCGGGGAGCTGTTTTTT
CATSRVEGNTGELFF
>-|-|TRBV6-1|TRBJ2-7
TGTGCCAGCATACGTTCGAGCTCCTACGAGCAGTACTTC
CASIRSSSYEQYF
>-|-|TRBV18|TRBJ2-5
TGTGCCAGCTCACATATACAAGAGACCCAGTACTTC
CASSHIQETQYF
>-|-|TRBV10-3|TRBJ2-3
TGTGCCATCCGAGCGGAAGGCACAGATACGCAGTATTTT
CAIRAEGTDTQYF
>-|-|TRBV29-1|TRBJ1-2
TGCAGCGTTGAAGATCGACAGGAGTATGGCTACACCTTC
CSVEDRQEYGYTF
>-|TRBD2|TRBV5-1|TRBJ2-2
TGCGCCAGCAGCTTTCGACTAGCACGATGGGAGCTGTTTTTT
CASSFRLARWELFF
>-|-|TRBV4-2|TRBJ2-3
TGTGCCAGCAGCCAAGAGGGTGATCAGGGGCTCACAGATACGCAGTATTTT
CASSQEGDQGLTDTQYF
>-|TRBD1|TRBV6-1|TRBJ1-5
TGTGCCAGCAGTGAATTAGGACAGGGTAAAGGCAATCAGCCCCAGCATTTT
CASSELGQGKGNQPQHF
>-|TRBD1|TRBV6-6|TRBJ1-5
TGTGCCAGCGGGCCGAATCAGGGGGGCAATCAGCCCCAGCATTTT
CASGPNQGGNQPQHF
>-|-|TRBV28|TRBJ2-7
TGTGCCAGCAGTGAATGGAGGTACGAGCAGTACTTC
CASSEWRYEQYF
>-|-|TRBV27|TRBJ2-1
TGTGCCAGCAGTTTAGTTGAAGGGGACAATGAGCAGTTCTTC
CASSLVEGDNEQFF
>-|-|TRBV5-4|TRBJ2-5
TGTGCCAGCAGCTTTCGTGGACTGGAGACCCAGTACTTC
CASSFRGLETQYF